This T cell receptor beta chain was retrieved from a study of blood T cell repertoires in COVID-19. Judged by abundance, this clone is large. Measured with immunoSEQ multiplex PCR; TCRdb has only the in-frame clones, and not every one. The data hold 7,900 or so clones, with about four fifths observed a single time. V was clipped by 5 bases and J by 5 bases; unmatched bases: 7. The germline V gene encodes CDR1 MRHNA and CDR2 SNTAGT. This CDR3 has 15 residues. This chain uses TRBV6-4 with TRBJ1-4; TRBD1 matches 8 bases. The receptor was derived from a human donor in a cohort sampled during active COVID-19. Material: peripheral blood. CDR3 protein: CASSPRTGRNEKLFF. The CDR3 bases are TGTGCCAGCAGTCCTAGGACAGGGAGAAATGAAAAACTGTTTTTT.